This T cell receptor (beta chain) was obtained from a study of vaccination effects on CD4 cells after COVID-19. Points from the study as a whole: Convalescent patients were scarce, and early post-infection timepoints were absent.

On this clone itself: No antigen is known for it.

Clones were sequenced by immunoSEQ multiplex PCR, and TCRdb holds only the in-frame ones, with some missing. The table has about 27,000 clones, around 75% seen once. The CDR3 is 17 residues long. Germline V gives CDR1 SGDLS, CDR2 YYNGEE. The V end lost 0 bases, the J end lost 0 bases, and 14 bases lay between the germline ends. Antigen-specific CD4+ T cells were first expanded with viral peptide pools by the ViraFEST assay and only then sequenced. Investigators separated out CD4+ T cells once around 11 days of culture had passed. Vaccine recipients had no previous SARS-CoV-2 infection; their nucleocapsid antibodies were negative.

The sample in question was CD4+ T cells from PBMCs cultured with HCoV-NL63 spike peptides, obtained before COVID-19 vaccination. This receptor was identified in a human donor who received a COVID-19 vaccine. The V gene is TRBV9, the J gene TRBJ2-3; possibly TRBD1 for D (5 bases). CDR3 in amino acids: CASSVATRAASTDTQYF. The CDR3 bases are TGTGCCAGCAGCGTAGCTACCAGGGCCGCTAGCACAGATACGCAGTATTTT.